These 27 T cell receptor beta chains originate from one sample sequenced in a study of T cell changes during pregnancy in multiple sclerosis. Some clones are missing from TCRdb's copy, which holds only in-frame ones; the method was immunoSEQ multiplex PCR. The table shows approximately 85,000 clones, with 94% occurring only once. The source was peripheral blood, collected in the third trimester of pregnancy. The receptors derive from a female donor with multiple sclerosis, enrolled in a pregnancy study.

The chain employs TRBV13 and TRBJ2-1; D is perhaps TRBD2 (6 bases). The CDR3 has 14 residues. Per the germline V gene, CDR1 is PRHDT and CDR2 is FYEKMQ (reference sequence). The V end was cut by 5 bases, the J end by 6 bases, with 14 bases between. CDR3 nucleotide sequence: TGTGCCAGCAGCCGGAACGCGGGGTCCAATGAGCAGTTCTTC. Translated: CASSRNAGSNEQFF.

This chain connects TRBV11-1 to TRBJ2-5; TRBD2 matches at 7 bases. This CDR3 region has 15 residues. Germline trimming cut 1 base from V and 0 bases from J; bases unmatched to any gene: 2. Germline CDR1 reads SGHAT; CDR2 reads FQDESV (reference sequence). CDR3 DNA: TGTGCCAGCAGCTTAGGCGGACTAGACCAAGAGACCCAGTACTTC. Protein sequence: CASSLGGLDQETQYF. Full variable domain (rest looked up from reference TRBV11-1 and TRBJ2-5): EAEVAQSPRYKITEKSQAVAFWCDPISGHATLYWYRQILGQGPELLVQFQDESVVDDSQLPKDRFSAERLKGVDSTLKIQPAELGDSAMYLCASSLGGLDQETQYFGPGTRLLVL.

The chain recombines TRBV13 with TRBJ2-7; TRBD1 agrees at 10 bases. The CDR3 spans 14 residues. The germline gives CDR1 PRHDT, CDR2 FYEKMQ (reference sequence). With 5 bases clipped from V and 8 bases from J, the junction kept 9 bases outside the gene matches. The CDR3 reads CASSAGTGAGKQYF. Written as DNA, the CDR3 is TGTGCCAGCAGCGCCGGGACAGGGGCTGGTAAGCAGTACTTC.

This chain uses TRBV4-1 with TRBJ1-5, with D maybe TRBD1 (5 bases). The CDR3 has 16 amino acids. CDR1 and CDR2 from the germline V gene are MGHRA and YSYEKL. Trimming cost V 3 bases and J 4 bases, with 16 bases left between them. CDR3 sequence reads: CASSQGGGLLNQPQHF. The CDR3 bases are TGCGCCAGCAGCCAGGGGGGGGGACTTTTGAATCAGCCCCAGCATTTT.

The chain uses TRBV5-1 and TRBJ2-7; TRBD2 matches at 9 bases. This CDR3 region has 14 residues. The germline CDR1 and CDR2 sequences are SGHRS and YFSETQ. V shed 4 bases, J shed 3 bases, and the junction held 5 bases outside the gene matches. The CDR3 loop is CASSGGTSNYEQYF. In nucleotides, the CDR3 is TGCGCCAGCAGCGGGGGGACTAGCAACTACGAGCAGTACTTC.

J is TRBJ1-1 and V is TRBV29-1; D is unresolved. Germline CDR1 SQVTM, CDR2 ANQGSEA. Trimming cost V 6 bases and J 5 bases, with 13 bases left between them. CDR3 length: 12 amino acids. CDR3 residues: CSVARTVTEAFF. CDR3 nucleotides: TGCAGCGTCGCTCGTACGGTGACTGAAGCTTTCTTT.

V and J are TRBV9 and TRBJ2-1, with 12 bases fitting TRBD2. From germline, CDR1 is SGDLS and CDR2 YYNGEE. With 3 bases clipped from V and 8 bases from J, the junction kept 6 bases outside the gene matches. The CDR3 consists of 15 residues. The CDR3 reads CASSGPSGGADEQFF. The CDR3 bases are TGTGCCAGCAGCGGCCCTAGCGGGGGGGCCGATGAGCAGTTCTTC. The full variable domain, completed using reference TRBV9 and TRBJ2-1, is DSGVTQTPKHLITATGQRVTLRCSPRSGDLSVYWYQQSLDQGLQFLIQYYNGEERAKGNILERFSAQQFPDLHSELNLSSLELGDSALYFCASSGPSGGADEQFFGPGTRLTVL.

The rearrangement joins TRBV9 to TRBJ2-7, with D possibly TRBD2 on 5 matching bases. Germline V gives CDR1 SGDLS, CDR2 YYNGEE. The CDR3 spans 14 residues. Trimming removed 1 base from V and 0 bases from J, with 8 bases in between. The CDR3: CASSVMGSSYEQYF. As DNA, the CDR3 is TGTGCCAGCAGCGTAATGGGGAGCTCCTACGAGCAGTACTTC.

The rearrangement joins TRBV15 to TRBJ2-1; 7 bases align to TRBD1. V shed 8 bases and J 4 bases; nucleotides not matched to a gene: 5. CDR1 LNHNV and CDR2 YYDKDF come from the germline V gene (reference sequence). The CDR3 sequence is 13 residues long. In DNA form, the CDR3 reads TGTGCCACCCGGACAGGAGAATACAATGAGCAGTTCTTC. This codes for CATRTGEYNEQFF. Using reference TRBV15 and TRBJ2-1 for the parts outside the CDR3, the full variable domain is DAMVIQNPRYQVTQFGKPVTLSCSQTLNHNVMYWYQQKSSQAPKLLFHYYDKDFNNEADTPDNFQSRRPNTSFCFLDIRSPGLGDTAMYLCATRTGEYNEQFFGPGTRLTVL.

J is TRBJ2-3 and V is TRBV27; 15 nucleotides match TRBD2. The CDR3 consists of 17 residues. V was clipped by 3 bases and J by 4 bases; unmatched bases: 5. Germline CDR1 reads MNHEY; CDR2 reads SMNVEV (reference sequence). CDR3 DNA sequence: TGTGCCAGCAGTTTCCTCGGACTAGCGGGGGGGGCAGATACGCAGTATTTT. Protein product: CASSFLGLAGGADTQYF.

This chain joins TRBV5-1 and TRBJ2-5; perhaps TRBD2 as D (5 bases). Trimming shortened V by 4 bases and J by 1 base, and 8 bases separated the two germline ends. This CDR3 contains 13 residues. Germline V gives CDR1 SGHRS, CDR2 YFSETQ. CDR3 sequence: CASSVDSQETQYF. In DNA form, the CDR3 reads TGCGCCAGCAGCGTGGACTCCCAAGAGACCCAGTACTTC.

The CDR3 protein is CASSSQATSGGEQYF. The CDR3 DNA sequence: TGTGCCAGCAGCTCACAGGCCACTAGCGGGGGAGAGCAGTATTTT. This chain connects TRBV7-9 to TRBJ2-3; 11 bases match TRBD2. The V gene end was trimmed by 4 bases and the J gene end by 11 bases; junction bases not matched to a gene: 11. From germline, CDR1 is SEHNR and CDR2 FQNEAQ (reference sequence). The CDR3 sequence is 15 residues long.

The chain carries TRBV4-1 and TRBJ2-1, with 9 positions matching TRBD2. CDR1 and CDR2 (germline): MGHRA, YSYEKL. J gave up 4 bases and V 4 bases, and 8 bases lay outside the gene matches. This CDR3 has 16 residues. The CDR3 reads CASSLGLATRYNEQFF. CDR3 nucleotides: TGCGCCAGCAGCCTTGGACTAGCGACGAGATACAATGAGCAGTTCTTC.

This chain connects TRBV19 to TRBJ1-2; D is unclear. Germline lookup yields CDR1 LNHDA and CDR2 SQIVND (reference sequence). The ends were cut back, 4 bases at V and 1 base at J, with 7 bases in the middle. This CDR3 comprises 13 residues. CDR3 DNA: TGTGCCAGTAGTACCCACAGTAACTATGGCTACACCTTC. Its translation: CASSTHSNYGYTF.

The chain recombines TRBV6-1 with TRBJ2-2; TRBD1 is a possible D gene (7 bases). The germline V gene encodes CDR1 MNHNS and CDR2 SASEGT. The ends were cut back, 4 bases at V and 0 bases at J, with 15 bases in the middle. The CDR3 is made up of 17 amino acids. The CDR3 sequence: CASSGSRGAANTGELFF. The CDR3 region has the DNA TGTGCCAGCAGTGGATCCAGGGGGGCGGCGAACACCGGGGAGCTGTTTTTT.

This chain connects TRBV7-2 to TRBJ2-7; 7 bases match TRBD1. This CDR3 region has 16 residues. Germline V gene data show CDR1 as SGHTA and CDR2 as FQGNSA. V lost 4 bases, J lost 0 bases, and 9 bases stayed unmatched. The CDR3: CASSSTRGTVSYEQYF. The CDR3 nucleotides are TGTGCCAGCAGCTCAACCCGAGGGACAGTCTCCTACGAGCAGTACTTC. The variable domain in full, with the rest retrieved from reference TRBV7-2 and TRBJ2-7, is GAGVSQSPSNKVTEKGKDVELRCDPISGHTALYWYRQSLGQGLEFLIYFQGNSAPDKSGLPSDRFSAERTGGSVSTLTIQRTQQEDSAVYLCASSSTRGTVSYEQYFGPGTRLTVT.

This clone was seen once. The chain recombines TRBV4-2 with TRBJ2-7; possibly TRBD1 for D (6 bases). This CDR3 region has 18 residues. The V end was cut by 1 base, the J end by 0 bases, with 19 bases between. Per the germline V gene, CDR1 is LGHNA and CDR2 is YNFKEQ. The CDR3 loop is CASSQGNFGTYISYEQYF. CDR3 in DNA: TGTGCCAGCAGCCAAGGGAATTTCGGGACATACATCTCCTACGAGCAGTACTTC.

This sequence joins TRBV18 and TRBJ2-5; 8 bases map to TRBD1. This CDR3 comprises 16 residues. The germline V gene encodes CDR1 KGHSH and CDR2 LQKENI. The V gene end was trimmed by 3 bases and the J gene end by 5 bases; junction bases not matched to a gene: 11. The CDR3 region has the DNA TGTGCCAGCTCACCGATAATTGGACAGGGAAGCGAGACCCAGTACTTC. This gives the protein CASSPIIGQGSETQYF. The full variable domain, with the rest looked up from reference TRBV18 and TRBJ2-5, is NAGVMQNPRHLVRRRGQEARLRCSPMKGHSHVYWYRQLPEEGLKFMVYLQKENIIDESGMPKERFSAEFPKEGPSILRIQQVVRGDSAAYFCASSPIIGQGSETQYFGPGTRLLVL.

The V gene is TRBV29-1, the J gene TRBJ1-5, with D uncertain. Germline CDR1 reads SQVTM; CDR2 reads ANQGSEA. The CDR3 length is 15 residues. Deletions cut 1 base from V and 7 bases from J, with 17 bases between. The CDR3 loop reads CSVEVGEGTNQPQHF. The CDR3 nucleotides are TGCAGCGTTGAAGTCGGAGAGGGAACAAACCAGCCCCAGCATTTT.

This clone has only one observation. This rearrangement joins TRBV27 to TRBJ2-7; D remains unclear. This CDR3 comprises 11 residues. Germline V gene lookup returns CDR1 MNHEY and CDR2 SMNVEV (reference sequence). The germline V and J ends were trimmed by 5 bases and 4 bases, with 6 bases remaining between them. The CDR3 here is CASSILYEQYF. CDR3 in DNA: TGTGCCAGCAGTATATTATACGAGCAGTACTTC.

J is TRBJ2-7 and V is TRBV7-8; D is possibly TRBD1 (5 bases). Germline CDR1 and CDR2: SGHVS and FQNEAQ. This CDR3 has 13 residues. V was pared by 1 base and J by 12 bases, with 16 bases between. The CDR3 loop reads CASSLDTGYRPYF. Here the CDR3 DNA reads TGTGCCAGCAGCTTAGACACAGGCTACCGCCCGTACTTC.

The chain recombines TRBV7-6 with TRBJ2-2; 12 bases match TRBD2. The CDR3 contains 17 residues. J was trimmed by 6 bases and V by 5 bases; bases with no gene match: 10. Looked up from germline, CDR1 is SGHVS and CDR2 is FNYEAQ. Here the CDR3 reads CASSTEGLAGGPGELFF. CDR3 bases: TGTGCCAGCAGCACGGAGGGGCTAGCGGGGGGGCCCGGGGAGCTGTTTTTT.

This chain connects TRBV7-8 to TRBJ1-6; tentative D call: TRBD1 (5 bases). Looked up from germline, CDR1 is SGHVS and CDR2 is FQNEAQ. This CDR3 is 18 amino acids long. Trimming left V 0 bases short and J 0 bases short, with 12 bases between. The CDR3 reads CASSLALGRGSYNSPLHF. CDR3 coding DNA: TGTGCCAGCAGCTTAGCGCTAGGGAGGGGCTCCTATAATTCACCCCTCCACTTT.

The rearrangement links TRBV27 to TRBJ2-7, with 8 nucleotides matching TRBD1. V shed 3 bases, J shed 5 bases, and the junction held 9 bases outside the gene matches. Germline V gene data show CDR1 as MNHEY and CDR2 as SMNVEV (reference sequence). The CDR3 is 15 residues long. CDR3 nucleotide sequence: TGTGCCAGCAGTTTTAGCTCAGGGGGCATAAACGAGCAGTACTTC. It is translated as CASSFSSGGINEQYF.

The rearrangement links TRBV9 to TRBJ2-1; 7 positions match TRBD2. CDR3 length: 17 residues. Germline V lookup: CDR1 SGDLS, CDR2 YYNGEE. With V trimmed by 4 bases and J by 5 bases, 15 bases remained unmatched. The CDR3 sequence is CASSPASSGPRNNEQFF. The CDR3 DNA reads TGTGCCAGCAGCCCGGCCTCTAGCGGCCCTAGAAACAATGAGCAGTTCTTC.

The rearrangement joins TRBV14 to TRBJ1-2, with a tentative D call TRBD1 (5 bases). Per germline, CDR1 SGHDN and CDR2 FVKESK. The CDR3 has 15 amino acids. Trimming left V 2 bases short and J 2 bases short, with 12 bases between. CDR3 loop: CASSQRGFVNYGYTF. Written as DNA, the CDR3 is TGTGCCAGCAGCCAAAGGGGTTTTGTGAACTATGGCTACACCTTC.

CDR3 DNA sequence: TGTGCCAGTAGTCCCGGAGGGGCTTACAGTGAAAAACTGTTTTTT. This gives the protein CASSPGGAYSEKLFF. The chain links TRBV19 to TRBJ1-4, with TRBD1 as a possible D gene (5 bases). V lost 5 bases and J 7 bases, leaving 17 bases between the germline ends. The CDR3 loop spans 15 amino acids. Germline V lookup: CDR1 LNHDA, CDR2 SQIVND (reference sequence).